The 9 T cell receptor beta chains presented below share a single source sample, sequenced in a study of cytomegalovirus exposure and HLA in healthy donors. A multiplex PCR was run with 60 Vbeta primers and 13 Jbeta primers. Profiled with immunoSEQ multiplex PCR; TCRdb holds only in-frame clones, not every one. The sample has around 150,000 clones, 66% seen once. The sequencing input was PBMCs. The receptors shown here come from a human donor in good health.

The rearrangement uses TRBV5-1 and TRBJ1-5, with D possibly matching TRBD1 (5 bases). Germline loops: CDR1 SGHRS, CDR2 YFSETQ. There are 13 residues in the CDR3. V lost 1 base and J lost 6, with 8 bases in between. The DNA of the CDR3 is TGCGCCAGCAGCTTGTTGGGGGGTCAGCCCCAGCATTTT. Protein product: CASSLLGGQPQHF.

The chain combines TRBV28 with TRBJ1-1; D is uncertain. The germline V gene encodes CDR1 MDHEN and CDR2 SYDVKM. With 3 bases removed from V and 4 bases from J, the gap between germline ends came to 12 bases. This CDR3 has 14 amino acids. As DNA, the CDR3 is TGTGCCAGCAGTTTCCGAGGCCTGGGCACTGAAGCTTTCTTT. This sequence encodes CASSFRGLGTEAFF. The full variable domain, with the rest looked up from reference TRBV28 and TRBJ1-1, is DVKVTQSSRYLVKRTGEKVFLECVQDMDHENMFWYRQDPGLGLRLIYFSYDVKMKEKGDIPEGYSVSREKKERFSLILESASTNQTSMYLCASSFRGLGTEAFFGQGTRLTVV.

The chain employs TRBV28 and TRBJ2-7, with TRBD2 matching 7 bases. The germline gives CDR1 MDHEN, CDR2 SYDVKM. This CDR3 has 16 amino acids. V trimming: 4 bases; J trimming: 5 bases; junction bases outside the gene matches: 14. The CDR3 DNA reads TGTGCCAGCAGTTCCTTCGGGAGCGGGATTAGCAACGAGCAGTACTTC. This translates into CASSSFGSGISNEQYF.

The rearrangement uses TRBV21-1 and TRBJ2-5; TRBD2 is the table's D call, not checked against the DNA. TRBV21-1 is described as a pseudogene. The CDR3 covers 16 residues. CDR3 bases: TGTGCCAGCAGCCAAGGGCTAGCGGGAGAGTCGAAGACCCAGTACTTC. This codes for CASSQGLAGESKTQYF.

The chain employs TRBV7-2 and TRBJ2-7, with D possibly matching TRBD1 (6 bases). Trimming stripped 5 bases from V and 6 bases from J, with 17 bases between. The CDR3 length is 14 residues. CDR1 is SGHTA and CDR2 is FQGNSA in the germline V gene. As DNA, the CDR3 is TGTGCCAGCAGCGGACTTACAGGGTTTGGCGAGCAGTACTTC. Protein product: CASSGLTGFGEQYF.

The chain has TRBV29-1 and TRBJ1-1, with TRBD1 as a possible D gene (5 bases). Germline CDR1 reads SQVTM; CDR2 reads ANQGSEA. The CDR3 consists of 13 residues. Trimming removed 4 bases from V and 2 bases from J, with 11 bases in between. The CDR3 DNA reads TGCAGCGTTGCCAGACAGCGCAACACTGAAGCTTTCTTT. This sequence encodes CSVARQRNTEAFF.

As regards this clone: The junction differs from germline at one of its ends, possibly a read error. The rearrangement uses TRBV14 and TRBJ2-1; D uncertain. Germline V lookup: CDR1 SGHDN, CDR2 FVKESK. The CDR3 consists of 14 residues. The CDR3 DNA sequence: TGTGCCAGCAGCCAAGATTTCGAAAACAATGGGCAGTTCTTC. Its protein is CASSQDFENNGQFF.

This clone was seen a handful of times. Within the sample, other DNA sequences also encode this same CDR3. The gene calls are TRBV9 and TRBJ1-5; no firm D call. CDR3 length: 13 amino acids. Trimming pared 0 bases from V and 4 bases from J, leaving 5 bases between. Germline V gene sequence: CDR1 SGDLS, CDR2 YYNGEE. The CDR3, as DNA: TGTGCCAGCAGCGTAGGCGCTAATCAGCCCCAGCATTTT. Its protein is CASSVGANQPQHF.

This chain connects TRBV18 to TRBJ2-5, with a tentative D call TRBD2 (7 bases). V was pared by 0 bases and J by 5 bases, with 16 bases between. Germline CDR1 and CDR2: KGHSH and LQKENI. This CDR3 comprises 16 residues. CDR3 sequence: CASSPPSRGGGETQYF. The DNA of the CDR3 is TGTGCCAGCTCACCACCATCCAGGGGCGGGGGTGAGACCCAGTACTTC.